A single sample is the source of the 32 T cell receptor beta chains below, sequenced in a study of T cell changes during pregnancy in multiple sclerosis. The data were produced by immunoSEQ multiplex PCR, yet TCRdb's version contains in-frame clones alone and is incomplete. This table has about 38,000 clones, around 90% appearing once. The specimen comprised CD4+ T cells from peripheral blood mononuclear cells, sampled after pregnancy. All receptors come from a female donor in good health, enrolled as a control in a pregnancy study.

J is TRBJ2-1 and V is TRBV19, with 8 bases matching TRBD2. V trimming: 4 bases; J trimming: 4 bases; junction bases outside the gene matches: 9. This CDR3 has 16 residues. Germline CDR1 reads LNHDA; CDR2 reads SQIVND (reference sequence). The CDR3 region is CASSRNSGTSYNEQFF. DNA for the CDR3: TGTGCCAGTAGTAGGAATAGCGGGACAAGTTACAATGAGCAGTTCTTC. The whole variable domain, remainder taken from reference TRBV19 and TRBJ2-1, is DGGITQSPKYLFRKEGQNVTLSCEQNLNHDAMYWYRQDPGQGLRLIYYSQIVNDFQKGDIAEGYSVSREKKESFPLTVTSAQKNPTAFYLCASSRNSGTSYNEQFFGPGTRLTVL.

This clone was seen once. The rearrangement joins TRBV12-5 to TRBJ2-7; D is ambiguous. Trimming took 5 bases from V and 1 from J, leaving 12 bases between them. CDR3 length: 14 residues. In germline, CDR1 is LGHNT, CDR2 FRNRAP. CDR3 residues: CASGPLAQSYEQYF. The DNA for the CDR3 is TGTGCTAGTGGTCCCCTGGCACAATCCTACGAGCAGTACTTC.

The V and J genes are TRBV30 and TRBJ1-5; 7 nucleotides line up with TRBD1. V lost 2 bases, J lost 0 bases, and 4 bases stayed unmatched. The CDR3 is 15 residues long. CDR1 GTSNPN and CDR2 SVGIG come from the germline V gene (reference sequence). In DNA form, the CDR3 reads TGTGCCTGGAGTACAGGGGTCTATAGCAATCAGCCCCAGCATTTT. Protein sequence: CAWSTGVYSNQPQHF.

The rearrangement joins TRBV7-2 to TRBJ2-7; D not resolved. Looked up from germline, CDR1 is SGHTA and CDR2 is FQGNSA. V was shortened by 3 bases and J by 2 bases, with 17 bases between the two germline ends. The CDR3 extends over 16 amino acids. CDR3 in amino acids: CASSFPSRVYPYEQYF. The CDR3 DNA sequence: TGTGCCAGCAGCTTCCCCAGCCGGGTCTATCCCTACGAGCAGTACTTC.

The gene calls are TRBV19 and TRBJ2-7; D possibly corresponds to TRBD1 (5 bases). The germline CDR1 and CDR2 sequences are LNHDA and SQIVND (reference sequence). The CDR3 has 14 residues. The V gene lost 5 bases and the J gene lost 1 base, with 12 bases spanning the gap. The CDR3 DNA reads TGTGCCAGTAGTGCCGACAGATCTTCCTACGAGCAGTACTTC. Translating it yields CASSADRSSYEQYF.

The J gene is TRBJ1-5, the V gene TRBV19; 8 nucleotides match TRBD1. Germline CDR1 reads LNHDA; CDR2 reads SQIVND (reference sequence). This CDR3 spans 14 amino acids. The junction had 9 bases not matched to a gene; V was cut back by 5 bases and J by 9 bases. The CDR3 protein is CASSAGQGRRPQHF. Written as DNA, the CDR3 is TGTGCCAGTAGTGCCGGACAGGGAAGGCGGCCCCAGCATTTT.

This chain connects TRBV6-5 to TRBJ1-2; D may be TRBD1 (6 bases). Germline CDR1 MNHEY, CDR2 SVGAGI. V lost 6 bases and J lost 4, with 9 bases in between. This CDR3 spans 12 amino acids. CDR3 loop: CASSQGIYGYTF. As DNA, the CDR3 is TGTGCCAGCAGCCAGGGGATCTATGGCTACACCTTC.

The rearrangement joins TRBV7-9 to TRBJ2-2, with unresolved D. V was clipped by 6 bases and J by 6 bases, with 8 bases between them. The CDR3 extends over 12 amino acids. Germline CDR1 SEHNR, CDR2 FQNEAQ (reference sequence). The CDR3 loop reads CASSLDAGELFF. CDR3 coding DNA: TGTGCCAGCAGTCTAGACGCCGGGGAGCTGTTTTTT. Supplemented by reference TRBV7-9 and TRBJ2-2, the full variable domain reads DTGVSQNPRHKITKRGQNVTFRCDPISEHNRLYWYRQTLGQGPEFLTYFQNEAQLEKSRLLSDRFSAERPKGSFSTLEIQRTEQGDSAMYLCASSLDAGELFFGEGSRLTVL.

The rearrangement links TRBV7-9 to TRBJ1-2, with no clear D. Germline CDR1 reads SEHNR; CDR2 reads FQNEAQ (reference sequence). The V and J ends lost 5 bases and 5 bases respectively, with 18 bases between them. The CDR3 is 15 amino acids. CDR3 in amino acids: CASSLEGGVLYGYTF. Written as DNA, the CDR3 is TGTGCCAGCAGCCTCGAGGGTGGCGTATTATATGGCTACACCTTC.

CDR3 protein: CASSLAREQFF. The CDR3 DNA follows: TGCGCCAGCAGCTTGGCTCGTGAGCAGTTCTTC. The chain joins TRBV5-1 to TRBJ2-1; no clear D. Per the germline V gene, CDR1 is SGHRS and CDR2 is YFSETQ. This CDR3 has 11 amino acids. V shed 0 bases and J shed 9 bases, with 4 bases lying between them.

The chain has TRBV28 and TRBJ2-5; 7 bases are a match to TRBD2. The assigned J gene may be wrong: the sequence end matches TRBJ2-7 better. The CDR3 totals 15 residues. Germline V gene lookup returns CDR1 MDHEN and CDR2 SYDVKM. CDR3 loop: CATYRGVGNNYEQYF. The CDR3 DNA sequence: TGTGCAACCTATCGGGGGGTAGGGAACAACTACGAGCAGTACTTC.

The CDR3 bases are TGTGCCTGGAGTCGCGCTTATGGCTACACCTTC. This codes for CAWSRAYGYTF. The V and J genes are TRBV30 and TRBJ1-2, with D hard to call. The CDR3 extends over 11 amino acids. The V gene lost 2 bases and the J gene lost 5 bases, with 6 bases spanning the gap. CDR1 GTSNPN and CDR2 SVGIG come from the germline V gene (reference sequence).

The DNA for the CDR3 is TGCGCCAGCAGCTCCGGACTAGCGGGACCCCAAGAGACCCAGTACTTC. Protein sequence: CASSSGLAGPQETQYF. The rearrangement links TRBV5-1 to TRBJ2-5, with 12 bases matching TRBD2. With V trimmed by 3 bases and J by 1 base, 4 bases remained unmatched. Germline V gives CDR1 SGHRS, CDR2 YFSETQ. The CDR3 has 16 residues.

The V gene is TRBV19, the J gene TRBJ2-1; D remains ambiguous. CDR3 length equals 11 residues. Germline CDR1 is LNHDA and CDR2 is SQIVND (reference sequence). The V gene lost 7 bases and the J gene lost 9 bases, with 10 bases spanning the gap. The CDR3 DNA reads TGTGCCAGTATCGGGTGGAGTGAGCAGTTCTTC. Translating it yields CASIGWSEQFF.

This clone was counted only a few times. The V call is TRBV5-6, the J call TRBJ1-2; possible D gene TRBD1, 5 bases. Germline CDR1 is SGHDT and CDR2 is YYEEEE. The CDR3 has 16 residues. V lost 2 bases, J lost 4 bases, and 18 bases lay in between. Here the CDR3 reads CASSFNMQGKIYGYTF. The CDR3 coding sequence is TGTGCCAGCAGCTTTAATATGCAGGGAAAAATCTATGGCTACACCTTC. The complete variable domain, with remaining parts taken from reference TRBV5-6 and TRBJ1-2, reads DAGVTQSPTHLIKTRGQQVTLRCSPKSGHDTVSWYQQALGQGPQFIFQYYEEEERQRGNFPDRFSGHQFPNYSSELNVNALLLGDSALYLCASSFNMQGKIYGYTFGSGTRLTVV.

The chain combines TRBV6-1 with TRBJ1-5, with 11 bases fitting TRBD1. The CDR3 is made up of 15 amino acids. The V gene's germline CDR1 is MNHNS and CDR2 SASEGT. Trimming at V came to 7 bases and at J to 4 bases, leaving 6 bases not matched to a gene. The chain's CDR3 is CASTGTGGFNQPQHF. The CDR3 bases are TGTGCCAGCACGGGGACAGGGGGGTTTAATCAGCCCCAGCATTTT.

This clone was recorded once. The chain couples TRBV14 to TRBJ1-1; 7 bases match TRBD1. The CDR3 runs to 15 residues. Germline lookup yields CDR1 SGHDN and CDR2 FVKESK. Trimming removed 1 base from V and 7 bases from J; junction bases left unmatched: 9. The CDR3, as DNA: TGTGCCAGCAGCCAAGTCGGACAGGAAAGGGTTGAAGCTTTCTTT. Its translation is CASSQVGQERVEAFF.

The chain has TRBV29-1 and TRBJ2-1; D unresolved. Germline loops: CDR1 SQVTM, CDR2 ANQGSEA. This CDR3 has 11 residues. The ends were cut back, 6 bases at V and 9 bases at J, with 12 bases in the middle. The CDR3 DNA is TGCAGCGTCGGCCAGGTCGGTGAGCAGTTCTTC. It codes for CSVGQVGEQFF.

V and J are TRBV18 and TRBJ2-6; 9 bases agree with TRBD1. The CDR3 runs to 18 residues. The V gene end was trimmed by 4 bases and the J gene end by 0 bases; junction bases not matched to a gene: 7. Per germline, CDR1 KGHSH and CDR2 LQKENI. The DNA of the CDR3 is TGTGCCAGCTCACTTTTGGGACAGGGTTTCTCTGGGGCCAACGTCCTGACTTTC. Protein product: CASSLLGQGFSGANVLTF.

The chain joins TRBV6-1 to TRBJ2-2; 8 nucleotides line up with TRBD1. Germline CDR1 and CDR2: MNHNS and SASEGT. The CDR3 loop spans 15 amino acids. Trimming at V came to 6 bases and at J to 1 base, leaving 4 bases not matched to a gene. CDR3 loop: CASRSGTGNTGELFF. The CDR3 bases are TGTGCCAGCAGATCCGGGACAGGGAACACCGGGGAGCTGTTTTTT.

J is TRBJ2-6 and V is TRBV5-4; possible D gene TRBD1, 6 bases. Germline CDR1 reads SGHNT; CDR2 reads YYREEE (reference sequence). This CDR3 is built from 17 residues. Trimming removed 1 base at V and 0 bases at J, with 11 bases between. CDR3 bases: TGTGCCAGCAGCTTGAAAGGGGGTCCCTCTGGGGCCAACGTCCTGACTTTC. Amino acid sequence: CASSLKGGPSGANVLTF.

The V and J genes are TRBV5-1 and TRBJ2-3; TRBD2 agrees at 12 bases. V dropped 4 bases and J dropped 4; count of bases not matched to a gene: 7. The CDR3 sequence is 16 residues long. Germline loops: CDR1 SGHRS, CDR2 YFSETQ. The CDR3, as DNA: TGCGCCAGCAGCCCGCTAGCGGGGGGGCCTGCAGATACGCAGTATTTT. Translating it yields CASSPLAGGPADTQYF.

The V call is TRBV11-2, the J call TRBJ1-1; a possible D gene is TRBD1 (5 bases). The germline V gene encodes CDR1 SGHAT and CDR2 FQNNGV. V lost 1 base and J lost 0, with 6 bases in between. CDR3 length equals 14 residues. The CDR3 DNA is TGTGCCAGCAGCTTAGCAGGGATGAACACTGAAGCTTTCTTT. This translates into CASSLAGMNTEAFF.

This chain joins TRBV9 and TRBJ1-6; D is uncertain. CDR1 and CDR2 from the germline V gene are SGDLS and YYNGEE. This CDR3 is 14 amino acids long. Trimming took 4 bases from V and 6 from J, leaving 11 bases between them. As DNA, the CDR3 is TGTGCCAGCAGCCTCCTTGGGAGTAATTCACCCCTCCACTTT. Its protein product is CASSLLGSNSPLHF.

The chain employs TRBV30 and TRBJ1-3, with 8 bases aligning to TRBD1. Germline lookup yields CDR1 GTSNPN and CDR2 SVGIG (reference sequence). Unmatched junction bases numbered 7, after V lost 2 bases and J lost 7 bases. The CDR3 has 14 residues. The CDR3 loop reads CAWSFGQGLNTIYF. In DNA, the CDR3 is TGTGCCTGGAGTTTTGGACAGGGCCTCAACACCATATATTTT. The variable domain in full, with the rest retrieved from reference TRBV30 and TRBJ1-3, is SQTIHQWPATLVQPVGSPLSLECTVEGTSNPNLYWYRQAAGRGLQLLFYSVGIGQISSEVPQNLSASRPQDRQFILSSKKLLLSDSGFYLCAWSFGQGLNTIYFGEGSWLTVV.

This chain uses TRBV5-1 with TRBJ2-7; TRBD1 is a possible D gene (6 bases). The CDR3 is 13 amino acids. V lost 2 bases to trimming and J lost 5 bases, with 11 bases between them. Germline CDR1 reads SGHRS; CDR2 reads YFSETQ. As DNA, the CDR3 is TGCGCCAGCAGCTTCGGACAGCTCGACGAGCAGTACTTC. It is translated as CASSFGQLDEQYF.

This chain uses TRBV13 with TRBJ1-6; no clear D gene. Deletions cut 6 bases from V and 2 bases from J, with 14 bases between. Germline CDR1 is PRHDT and CDR2 is FYEKMQ (reference sequence). The CDR3 length is 16 residues. CDR3 sequence (DNA): TGTGCCAGCAGGGGCGGGGAAGCGCCCTATAATTCACCCCTCCACTTT. Translating it yields CASRGGEAPYNSPLHF.

There are a few counts of this clone. The rearrangement uses TRBV5-5 and TRBJ1-1; tentatively, D is TRBD1 (5 bases). V shed 4 bases and J shed 1 base, with 14 bases lying between them. This CDR3 is built from 15 residues. Looked up from germline, CDR1 is SGHKS and CDR2 is YYEKEE (reference sequence). The CDR3 loop is CASSPMGRENTEAFF. The CDR3 DNA reads TGTGCCAGCAGCCCGATGGGCAGGGAGAACACTGAAGCTTTCTTT.

This clone has just a few counts. This sequence joins TRBV7-8 and TRBJ2-3; D not certain. This CDR3 region has 13 residues. The germline CDR1 and CDR2 sequences are SGHVS and FQNEAQ. V was clipped by 3 bases and J by 4 bases, with 8 bases between them. DNA for the CDR3: TGTGCCAGCAGCTTCAGATCCCCAGATACGCAGTATTTT. Translated, it gives CASSFRSPDTQYF.

This chain links TRBV29-1 with TRBJ2-1; D might be TRBD2 (6 bases). The V and J ends lost 7 bases and 3 bases respectively, with 16 bases between them. Germline V CDR1 and CDR2: SQVTM, ANQGSEA. This CDR3 spans 14 amino acids. The CDR3 DNA reads TGCAGCGCAGAGTCGGCTAGCGACTACAATGAGCAGTTCTTC. The encoded protein is CSAESASDYNEQFF.

This rearrangement joins TRBV2 to TRBJ2-7; 7 bases line up with TRBD2. The CDR3 runs 14 residues. From germline, CDR1 is SNHLY and CDR2 FYNNEI. J lost 4 bases, V lost 3 bases, and 6 bases had no gene match. The CDR3 DNA reads as TGTGCCAGCAGTGAGGTGGGGGGGACGTACGAGCAGTACTTC. Protein product: CASSEVGGTYEQYF. Full variable domain (remainder filled in from reference TRBV2 and TRBJ2-7): EPEVTQTPSHQVTQMGQEVILRCVPISNHLYFYWYRQILGQKVEFLVSFYNNEISEKSEIFDDQFSVERPDGSNFTLKIRSTKLEDSAMYFCASSEVGGTYEQYFGPGTRLTVT.

The gene calls are TRBV10-3 and TRBJ2-7, with a weak D call TRBD2 (6 bases). CDR3 length equals 15 residues. V shed 3 bases and J shed 3 bases, with 15 bases lying between them. The germline V gene encodes CDR1 ENHRY and CDR2 SYGVKD. DNA of the CDR3: TGTGCCATCAGTGACCAGGGACTTTTTAACTACGAGCAGTACTTC. Protein: CAISDQGLFNYEQYF.